The 26 T cell receptor beta chains presented below share a single source sample, sequenced in a study of OX40 agonist ivuxolimab in advanced cancers. Libraries were constructed by the immunoSEQ multiplex PCR assay. TCRdb provides this immuneACCESS table in a form limited to in-frame rearrangements. Some clones are lacking; in checked studies, under half of them reflect an unresolved V gene, and why the rest are absent is not known. This sample comprises around 100,000 clones, around 90% of them detected only once. The biggest ten clones account for 0.25% to 0.35% of the sample. The starting material was CD4+ or CD8+ T cells sorted from blood, obtained in a trial of the OX40 agonist ivuxolimab. Receptors were obtained from an adult with an advanced solid tumor such as melanoma, head and neck, liver or kidney cancer.

The J gene is TRBJ2-5, the V gene TRBV9; 7 bases match TRBD2. The CDR3 covers 14 residues. The V gene end was trimmed by 0 bases and the J gene end by 4 bases; junction bases not matched to a gene: 3. Germline CDR1 is SGDLS and CDR2 is YYNGEE. CDR3 region: CASSVGAGAETQYF. As DNA, the CDR3 is TGTGCCAGCAGCGTAGGGGCGGGAGCAGAGACCCAGTACTTC.

The chain links TRBV19 to TRBJ2-1; possibly TRBD1 for D (6 bases). The V end lost 0 bases, the J end lost 10 bases, and 10 bases lay between the germline ends. Germline V lookup: CDR1 LNHDA, CDR2 SQIVND (reference sequence). CDR3 size: 13 residues. The CDR3 coding sequence is TGTGCCAGTAGTATAGATCCTCAGGGGGAGCAGTTCTTC. Protein product: CASSIDPQGEQFF.

V is TRBV7-9 and J is TRBJ2-2; the D gene is possibly TRBD2 (5 bases). V was pared by 7 bases and J by 4 bases, with 13 bases between. The CDR3 length is 14 residues. From germline, CDR1 is SEHNR and CDR2 FQNEAQ (reference sequence). The CDR3 bases are TGTGCCAGCACCCCTATGGGAGCCACCGGGGAGCTGTTTTTT. Protein product: CASTPMGATGELFF.

The V call is TRBV30, the J call TRBJ2-3; weak D call: TRBD2 (5 bases). V dropped 1 base and J dropped 6 bases, with 8 bases sitting between them. The CDR3 length is 12 residues. Germline CDR1 reads GTSNPN; CDR2 reads SVGIG (reference sequence). CDR3 sequence: CAWSASGDTQYF. The CDR3 nucleotides read TGTGCCTGGAGTGCGTCGGGGGATACGCAGTATTTT. The full variable domain, with the rest looked up from reference TRBV30 and TRBJ2-3, is SQTIHQWPATLVQPVGSPLSLECTVEGTSNPNLYWYRQAAGRGLQLLFYSVGIGQISSEVPQNLSASRPQDRQFILSSKKLLLSDSGFYLCAWSASGDTQYFGPGTRLTVL.

This chain connects TRBV30 to TRBJ2-7; D uncertain. The CDR3 has 13 residues. The germline V and J ends were trimmed by 3 bases and 9 bases, with 18 bases remaining between them. Germline CDR1 is GTSNPN and CDR2 is SVGIG (reference sequence). CDR3: CAWRGEGTPSQYF. The CDR3, as DNA: TGTGCCTGGAGAGGTGAAGGCACCCCGTCGCAGTACTTC.

The chain has TRBV7-9 and TRBJ2-5; D gene unclear. V was shortened by 6 bases and J by 3 bases, with 8 bases between the two germline ends. The CDR3 contains 12 residues. Germline V gene lookup returns CDR1 SEHNR and CDR2 FQNEAQ (reference sequence). CDR3 nucleotides: TGTGCCAGCAGTAACCTCGAAGAGACCCAGTACTTC. It codes for CASSNLEETQYF.

The chain combines TRBV18 with TRBJ2-5; D may be TRBD1 (5 bases). Trimming took 0 bases from V and 2 from J, leaving 7 bases between them. Germline CDR1 is KGHSH and CDR2 is LQKENI. The CDR3 covers 14 residues. The CDR3 DNA follows: TGTGCCAGCTCACCACCGACAGCTCAAGAGACCCAGTACTTC. This gives the protein CASSPPTAQETQYF.

This chain links TRBV19 with TRBJ2-3; TRBD2 agrees at 7 bases. V was pared by 6 bases and J by 2 bases, with 5 bases of the junction left unmatched. CDR3 length: 14 amino acids. CDR1 is LNHDA and CDR2 is SQIVND in the germline V gene (reference sequence). CDR3 nucleotide sequence: TGTGCCAGTAGAGTCCGGGACTACACAGATACGCAGTATTTT. This gives the protein CASRVRDYTDTQYF.

The chain joins TRBV10-3 to TRBJ2-1; 8 bases map to TRBD2. V lost 6 bases to trimming and J lost 6 bases; unmatched junction nucleotides: 7. Germline assignment: CDR1 ENHRY and CDR2 SYGVKD. The CDR3 covers 14 residues. Here the CDR3 DNA reads TGTGCCATCAGCCCGAGGCTAGCGGGCAATGAGCAGTTCTTC. This sequence encodes CAISPRLAGNEQFF.

The V gene is TRBV10-1, the J gene TRBJ2-5; D is perhaps TRBD1 or TRBD2 (5 bases each). Trimming left V 5 bases short and J 4 bases short, with 17 bases between. CDR1 is WNHNN, CDR2 SYGVQD, per germline (reference sequence). The CDR3 is 15 residues long. The chain's CDR3 is CASSSGPPKGETQYF. In DNA form, the CDR3 reads TGCGCCAGCAGTTCGGGACCCCCCAAAGGAGAGACCCAGTACTTC.

The genes are TRBV11-2 and TRBJ2-5; TRBD1 matches 10 bases. The DNA end is a closer match to TRBJ2-7, so the J assignment may be wrong. CDR1 is SGHAT and CDR2 is FQNNGV in the germline V gene. The CDR3 has 15 amino acids. The CDR3 DNA sequence: TGTGCCAGCAGCTTAGACCGGGACAGGGGCTACGAGCAGTACTTC. Its protein product is CASSLDRDRGYEQYF.

The rearrangement links TRBV7-2 to TRBJ2-7; 7 bases fit TRBD2. The CDR3 loop spans 14 amino acids. V dropped 3 bases and J dropped 3; count of bases not matched to a gene: 5. CDR1 is SGHTA, CDR2 FQGNSA, per germline. The CDR3 bases are TGTGCCAGCAGCTTGCCGGGACTAAACTACGAGCAGTACTTC. This encodes CASSLPGLNYEQYF.

This chain connects TRBV15 to TRBJ1-2, with D unresolved. Germline V CDR1 and CDR2: LNHNV, YYDKDF (reference sequence). V shed 0 bases and J shed 4 bases, with 12 bases lying between them. The CDR3 consists of 15 residues. CDR3 in amino acids: CATSRDSAGSYGYTF. The DNA for the CDR3 is TGTGCCACCAGCAGAGATTCGGCGGGGTCCTATGGCTACACCTTC.

The CDR3 protein is CASRVAGANVLTF. The CDR3 DNA is TGTGCCAGCAGGGTAGCTGGGGCCAACGTCCTGACTTTC. The gene calls are TRBV28 and TRBJ2-6; D gene ambiguous. V shed 6 bases and J shed 2 bases, with 5 bases lying between them. CDR3 length equals 13 residues. CDR1 MDHEN and CDR2 SYDVKM come from the germline V gene. Full variable domain (outside the CDR3, taken from reference TRBV28 and TRBJ2-6): DVKVTQSSRYLVKRTGEKVFLECVQDMDHENMFWYRQDPGLGLRLIYFSYDVKMKEKGDIPEGYSVSREKKERFSLILESASTNQTSMYLCASRVAGANVLTFGAGSRLTVL.

Here the CDR3 DNA reads TGTGCCAGCAGTTTATCGGGGCGCCAAGAGACCCAGTACTTC. Translating it yields CASSLSGRQETQYF. The rearrangement joins TRBV27 to TRBJ2-5; tentative D call: TRBD1 (5 bases). This CDR3 has 14 residues. From germline, CDR1 is MNHEY and CDR2 SMNVEV (reference sequence). Trimming pared 0 bases from V and 1 base from J, leaving 6 bases between.

The rearrangement uses TRBV9 and TRBJ2-2; no clear D. Germline loops: CDR1 SGDLS, CDR2 YYNGEE. The CDR3 runs to 14 residues. Trimming took off 4 bases at V and 4 bases at J, with 11 bases between the two ends. CDR3 in DNA: TGTGCCAGCAGCCCCCTTCAAGGCACCGGGGAGCTGTTTTTT. Translation gives CASSPLQGTGELFF. Full variable domain (rest looked up from reference TRBV9 and TRBJ2-2): DSGVTQTPKHLITATGQRVTLRCSPRSGDLSVYWYQQSLDQGLQFLIQYYNGEERAKGNILERFSAQQFPDLHSELNLSSLELGDSALYFCASSPLQGTGELFFGEGSRLTVL.

This chain joins TRBV5-5 and TRBJ2-7, with D possibly matching TRBD1 (7 bases). Germline V gene data show CDR1 as SGHKS and CDR2 as YYEKEE (reference sequence). V was shortened by 2 bases and J by 5 bases, with 11 bases between the two germline ends. The CDR3 is 13 residues long. Here the CDR3 reads CASSFPRGDEQYF. CDR3 in DNA: TGTGCCAGCAGCTTTCCCAGGGGGGACGAGCAGTACTTC.

The CDR3 DNA reads TGTGCCAGCAGCTTACGTGAGGGGGCGTCCTACGAGCAGTACTTC. This codes for CASSLREGASYEQYF. This chain connects TRBV7-8 to TRBJ2-7, with TRBD1 matching 7 bases. This CDR3 comprises 15 residues. CDR1 is SGHVS, CDR2 FQNEAQ, per germline. The ends lost 2 bases at V and 1 base at J; junction bases unmatched: 5.

The chain links TRBV4-3 to TRBJ2-7; D is possibly TRBD2 (5 bases). V shed 0 bases and J shed 7 bases, with 16 bases lying between them. Germline CDR1 and CDR2: LGHNA and YSLEER. This CDR3 contains 15 residues. The CDR3 protein is CASSQELDPSWEQYF. For the CDR3, the DNA is TGCGCCAGCAGCCAAGAACTAGACCCCTCGTGGGAGCAGTACTTC.

The genes are TRBV6-5 and TRBJ1-3; D gene unclear. The CDR3 sequence is 15 residues long. Between the trimmed V and J ends, which lost 0 bases and 4 bases, there was a span of 10 bases. Looked up from germline, CDR1 is MNHEY and CDR2 is SVGAGI. The CDR3 DNA sequence: TGTGCCAGCAGTTACTCGATGGGCAGCGGAAACACCATATATTTT. Translating gives CASSYSMGSGNTIYF.

The V call is TRBV6-5, the J call TRBJ1-2; 10 bases agree with TRBD1. The trim removed 5 bases at V and 3 bases at J, leaving 0 bases unmatched. CDR3 size: 13 residues. Germline V gene data show CDR1 as MNHEY and CDR2 as SVGAGI. The CDR3 nucleotides are TGTGCCAGCAGTGGACAGGGGGACTATGGCTACACCTTC. Protein product: CASSGQGDYGYTF.

The V call is TRBV9, the J call TRBJ2-7; possible D gene TRBD2, 6 bases. CDR1 and CDR2 from the germline V gene are SGDLS and YYNGEE. Trimming removed 3 bases from V and 2 bases from J, with 15 bases in between. The CDR3 loop spans 15 amino acids. Here the CDR3 DNA reads TGTGCCAGCAGCGCTACGGGACTGCCCGCCTACGAGCAGTACTTC. Its protein is CASSATGLPAYEQYF.

The chain links TRBV5-1 to TRBJ2-2; D may be TRBD2 (6 bases). CDR1 and CDR2 from the germline V gene are SGHRS and YFSETQ. The CDR3 runs to 16 residues. Trimming shortened V by 0 bases and J by 0 bases, and 9 bases separated the two germline ends. The chain's CDR3 is CASSLAPGANTGELFF. Here the CDR3 DNA reads TGCGCCAGCAGCTTGGCTCCGGGGGCGAACACCGGGGAGCTGTTTTTT. Supplemented by reference TRBV5-1 and TRBJ2-2, the full variable domain reads KAGVTQTPRYLIKTRGQQVTLSCSPISGHRSVSWYQQTPGQGLQFLFEYFSETQRNKGNFPGRFSGRQFSNSRSEMNVSTLELGDSALYLCASSLAPGANTGELFFGEGSRLTVL.

In this sample, this clone turned up once. The V gene is TRBV6-5, the J gene TRBJ1-1, with 8 bases lining up with TRBD1. With V trimmed by 2 bases and J by 5 bases, 4 bases remained unmatched. CDR3 length: 14 amino acids. The germline V gene encodes CDR1 MNHEY and CDR2 SVGAGI. The CDR3 is CASSYAQGGTEAFF. For the CDR3, the DNA is TGTGCCAGCAGTTACGCACAGGGGGGAACTGAAGCTTTCTTT.

The V and J genes are TRBV27 and TRBJ2-7; D is unresolved. The V gene lost 8 bases and the J gene lost 2 bases, with 10 bases spanning the gap. Germline lookup yields CDR1 MNHEY and CDR2 SMNVEV (reference sequence). The CDR3 spans 12 residues. The CDR3 reads CASGLEPYEQYF. The CDR3 DNA is TGTGCCAGCGGGTTAGAGCCCTACGAGCAGTACTTC.

A single count supports this clone. This chain connects TRBV28 to TRBJ2-7; 7 nucleotides agree with TRBD2. With V trimmed by 10 bases and J by 3 bases, 12 bases remained unmatched. Germline V gene data show CDR1 as MDHEN and CDR2 as SYDVKM. CDR3 length: 14 amino acids. The DNA for the CDR3 is TGTGCCACAAAACAGCCGGGACTAAGCTACGAGCAGTACTTC. Encoded protein: CATKQPGLSYEQYF.